This T cell receptor (beta chain) was identified in a study of CD8 T cells in Susac syndrome. CDR3 length equals 15 residues. The germline gives CDR1 SGDLS, CDR2 YYNGEE. V was cut by 0 bases and J by 8 bases, with 15 bases left in between. Random hexamers were used to reverse transcribe the RNA input (about 0.5 to 1 ug). TCRdb independently ran MiXCR on the immunoSEQ multiplex PCR reads; one entry per CDR3 protein. The table shows around 150,000 distinct CDR3 sequences, with over 90% occurring only once. The receptor comes from a human donor with Susac syndrome. The chain is built from TRBV9 and TRBJ2-1, with a tentative D call TRBD2 (5 bases). The sequencing input was CD8+ T cells from PBMCs. CDR3 bases: TGTGCCAGCAGCGTAGATCGGGGTACGATACATGAGCAGTTCTTC. It is translated as CASSVDRGTIHEQFF.